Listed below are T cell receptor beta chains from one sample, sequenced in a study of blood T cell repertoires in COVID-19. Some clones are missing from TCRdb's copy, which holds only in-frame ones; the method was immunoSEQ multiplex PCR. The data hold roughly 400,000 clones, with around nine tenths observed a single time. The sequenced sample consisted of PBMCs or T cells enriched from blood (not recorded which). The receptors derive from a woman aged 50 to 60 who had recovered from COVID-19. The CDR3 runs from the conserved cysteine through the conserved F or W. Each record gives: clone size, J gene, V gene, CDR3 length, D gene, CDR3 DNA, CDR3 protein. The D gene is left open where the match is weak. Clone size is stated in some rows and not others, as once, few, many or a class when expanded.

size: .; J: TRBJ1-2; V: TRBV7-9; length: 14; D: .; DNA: TGTGCCAGCACAGGGGCGGGGGTTGACTATGGCTACACCTTC; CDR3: CASTGAGVDYGYTF
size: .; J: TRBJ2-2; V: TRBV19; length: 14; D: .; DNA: TGTGCCAGTAGCTGGAGGGAGAACACCGGGGAGCTGTTTTTT; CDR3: CASSWRENTGELFF
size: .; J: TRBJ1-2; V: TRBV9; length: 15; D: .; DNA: TGTGCCAGCAGCGGTGAACAGGGTTCGGGCTATGGCTACACCTTC; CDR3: CASSGEQGSGYGYTF
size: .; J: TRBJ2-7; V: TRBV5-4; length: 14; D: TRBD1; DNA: TGTGCCAGCAGCCCTGGGACAGGGGTCTACGAGCAGTACTTC; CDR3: CASSPGTGVYEQYF
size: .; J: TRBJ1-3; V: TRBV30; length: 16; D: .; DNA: TGTGCCTCATCCCTGGGAGACCCTAACTCTGGAAACACCATATATTTT; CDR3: CASSLGDPNSGNTIYF
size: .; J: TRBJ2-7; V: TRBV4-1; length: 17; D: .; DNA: TGCGCCAGCAGCCACCGTCCTGGGGCCAAACCCTCCTACGAGCAGTACTTC; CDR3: CASSHRPGAKPSYEQYF
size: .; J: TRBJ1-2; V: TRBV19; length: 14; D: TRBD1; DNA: TGTGCCAGTAGTCTTGGACAGGGAGACTATGGCTACACCTTC; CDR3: CASSLGQGDYGYTF
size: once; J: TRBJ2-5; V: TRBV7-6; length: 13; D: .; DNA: TGTGCCAGCAGCTTGCCCGACTGGGAGACCCAGTACTTC; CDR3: CASSLPDWETQYF
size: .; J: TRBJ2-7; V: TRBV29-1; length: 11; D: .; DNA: TGCAGCGTTGAATCTTTGGGAGAACAGTACTTC; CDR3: CSVESLGEQYF
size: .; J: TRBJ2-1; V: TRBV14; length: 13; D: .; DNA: TGTGCCAGCAGCCTAATTGGGGAGGATGAGCAGTTCTTC; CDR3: CASSLIGEDEQFF
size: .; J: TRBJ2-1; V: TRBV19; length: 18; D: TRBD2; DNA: TGTGCCAGTAGTACAGGCCAACCCCCGGGGGGGCCGAGCAATGAGCAGTTCTTC; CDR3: CASSTGQPPGGPSNEQFF
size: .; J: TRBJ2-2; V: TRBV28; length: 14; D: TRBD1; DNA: TGTGCCAGCTCAAGGACAGGGGGAACCGGGGAGCTGTTTTTT; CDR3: CASSRTGGTGELFF
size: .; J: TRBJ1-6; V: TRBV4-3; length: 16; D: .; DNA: TGCGCCAGCAGCCAAGATAACGGTGCTTCTAATTCACCCCTCCACTTT; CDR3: CASSQDNGASNSPLHF
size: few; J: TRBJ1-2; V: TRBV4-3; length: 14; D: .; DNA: TGCGCCAGCAGCCAAGACGGGGGTGGGTATGGCTACACCTTC; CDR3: CASSQDGGGYGYTF
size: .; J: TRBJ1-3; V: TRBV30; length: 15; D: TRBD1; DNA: TGTGCCTGGAATTATCGAGGGACAGTCGGAAACACCATATATTTT; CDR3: CAWNYRGTVGNTIYF
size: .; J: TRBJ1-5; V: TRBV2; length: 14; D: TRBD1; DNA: TGTGCCAGCCGGAGGGGGCAGGCTAATCAGCCCCAGCATTTT; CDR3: CASRRGQANQPQHF
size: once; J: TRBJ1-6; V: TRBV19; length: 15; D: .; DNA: TGTGCCAGTATCGACAGGAGCTCCTATAATTCACCCCTCCACTTT; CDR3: CASIDRSSYNSPLHF
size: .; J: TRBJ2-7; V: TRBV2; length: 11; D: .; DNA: TGTGCCAGCATGGGGACTGACGAGCAGTACTTC; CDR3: CASMGTDEQYF
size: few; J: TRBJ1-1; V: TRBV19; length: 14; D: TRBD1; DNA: TGTGCCACCACACAGGGGCTTATGAACACTGAAGCTTTCTTT; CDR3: CATTQGLMNTEAFF
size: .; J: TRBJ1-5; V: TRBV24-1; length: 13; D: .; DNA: TGTGCCACCAGTGTTTATCGCAATCAGCCCCAGCATTTT; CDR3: CATSVYRNQPQHF
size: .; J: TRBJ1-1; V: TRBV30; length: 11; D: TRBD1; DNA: TGTGCCTGCCATACAGGGGCTGAAGCTTTCTTT; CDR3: CACHTGAEAFF
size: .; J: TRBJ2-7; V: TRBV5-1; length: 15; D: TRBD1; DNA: TGCGCCAGCAGCCCGGGGACAGGGACTCCATACGAGCAGTACTTC; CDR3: CASSPGTGTPYEQYF
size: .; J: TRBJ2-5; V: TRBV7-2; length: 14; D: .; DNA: TGTGCCAGCAGCTTTTTTCTTTCCCAAGAGACCCAGTACTTC; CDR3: CASSFFLSQETQYF
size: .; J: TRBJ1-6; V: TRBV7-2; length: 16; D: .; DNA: TGTGCCAGCAGCCCGAAGGGGGAGGGAAGTAATTCACCCCTCCACTTT; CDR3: CASSPKGEGSNSPLHF
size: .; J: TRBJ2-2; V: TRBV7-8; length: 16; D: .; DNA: TGTGCCAGCAGACCCCCCGACACTCTGAACACCGGGGAGCTGTTTTTT; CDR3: CASRPPDTLNTGELFF
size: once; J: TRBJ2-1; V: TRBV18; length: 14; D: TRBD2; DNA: TGTGCCAGCTCTCTGAGCGGGGCATACAATGAGCAGTTCTTC; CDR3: CASSLSGAYNEQFF
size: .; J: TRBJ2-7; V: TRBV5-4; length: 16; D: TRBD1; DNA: TGTGCCAGCAGCAGAGCCGGGACAGGGCCCTCCTACGAGCAGTACTTC; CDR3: CASSRAGTGPSYEQYF
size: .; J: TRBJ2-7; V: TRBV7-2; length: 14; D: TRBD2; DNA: TGTGCCAGCAGCTCGGGACTAGCGGGGTATGAGCAGTACTTC; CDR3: CASSSGLAGYEQYF
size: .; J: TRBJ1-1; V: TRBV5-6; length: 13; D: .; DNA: TGTGCCAGCAGCCGATCGGGGGTCACTGAAGCTTTCTTT; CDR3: CASSRSGVTEAFF
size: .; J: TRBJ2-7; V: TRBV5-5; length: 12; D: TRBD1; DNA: TGTGCCAGCAGCCCGACAGGGTTCGAGCAGTACTTC; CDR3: CASSPTGFEQYF
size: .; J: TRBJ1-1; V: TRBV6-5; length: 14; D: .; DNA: TGTGCCAGCAGTAGACAGCAAATGAACACTGAAGCTTTCTTT; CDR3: CASSRQQMNTEAFF
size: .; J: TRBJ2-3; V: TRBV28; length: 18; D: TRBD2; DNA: TGTGCCAGCAGTCCACCCGGGAGGGGACTAGCTTCAGCACATACGCAGTATTTT; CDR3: CASSPPGRGLASAHTQYF
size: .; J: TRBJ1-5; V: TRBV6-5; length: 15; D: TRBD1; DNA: TGTGCCAGCAGCGACAGGGGGCGAAGCAATCAGCCCCAGCATTTT; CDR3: CASSDRGRSNQPQHF
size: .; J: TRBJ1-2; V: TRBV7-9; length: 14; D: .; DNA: TGTGCCAGCAGCTTATCCGGACAGCGCTATGGCTACACCTTC; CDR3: CASSLSGQRYGYTF
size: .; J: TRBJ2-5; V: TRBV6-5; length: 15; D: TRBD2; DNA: TGTGCCAGCAGTTACTGGGGGGGGACCCAAGAGACCCAGTACTTC; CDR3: CASSYWGGTQETQYF
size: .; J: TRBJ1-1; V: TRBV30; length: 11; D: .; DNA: TGTGCCTGGAGGCGCAACACTGAAGCTTTCTTT; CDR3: CAWRRNTEAFF
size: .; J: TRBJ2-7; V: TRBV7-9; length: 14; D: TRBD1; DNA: TGTGCCAGCAGCCCTACAGGGGGCCCCTACGAGCAGTACTTC; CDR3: CASSPTGGPYEQYF
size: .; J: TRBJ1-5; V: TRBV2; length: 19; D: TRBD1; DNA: TGTGCCAGCAGGTTTAGCAGAAGACAGGGAACTTCTAGCAATCAGCCCCAGCATTTT; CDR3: CASRFSRRQGTSSNQPQHF
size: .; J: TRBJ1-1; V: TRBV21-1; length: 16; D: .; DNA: TGTGCCAGCAGCGCCTATTACAGGATCATGAACACTGAAGCTTTCTTT; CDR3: CASSAYYRIMNTEAFF
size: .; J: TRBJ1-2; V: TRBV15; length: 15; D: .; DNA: TGTGCCACCAGCAGAGATCTGGGGGCGAGCTATGGCTACACCTTC; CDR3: CATSRDLGASYGYTF